This T cell receptor beta chain was recovered during a study of blood T cell repertoires in COVID-19. Background on the study: Whether acute or convalescent, the COVID-19 samples came from the United States, Italy and Spain. From T cells, B-cell-depleted T cells, or PBMCs came the material, which was cDNA or gDNA.

V was cut by 6 bases and J by 8 bases, with 10 bases left in between. The V gene's germline CDR1 is SQVTM and CDR2 ANQGSEA. CDR3 length equals 11 residues. How the authors handled the data: Amplified reference gene primers provided the basis for estimating nucleated cell counts. Assay used: immunoSEQ multiplex PCR; TCRdb lists only in-frame clones, some missing. The DNA gave D and trimming, while V, J and clone size come from that table. This table has 200,000 to 300,000 clones, approximately 86% appearing once. The source of this sequence is an older woman with active or convalescent COVID-19. The source material was peripheral blood. The gene calls are TRBV29-1 and TRBJ1-4; perhaps TRBD1 as D (5 bases). CDR3 loop: CSVLNREKLFF. The DNA of the CDR3 is TGCAGCGTACTCAACAGGGAAAAACTGTTTTTT.